This TCR beta chain was sequenced in a study of T cell responses to AZD1222 COVID-19 vaccine. Germline CDR1 LGHNA, CDR2 YSLEER. CDR3 size: 13 residues. Trimming took 1 base from V and 4 from J, leaving 7 bases between them. Clones were read by immunoSEQ multiplex PCR, and TCRdb kept only the in-frame ones, dropping some. Counted here are tens of thousands of clones, approximately 90% occurring once; the ten biggest clones make up roughly 19%. This clone appeared a single time. The receptor's source is an adult in good health. The chain carries TRBV4-3 and TRBJ1-1, with no clear D. The sample in question was peripheral blood, obtained on day 0 of AZD1222 vaccination. CDR3 amino acids: CASSQAPGTEAFF. In nucleotides, the CDR3 is TGCGCCAGCAGCCAAGCTCCGGGCACTGAAGCTTTCTTT.